The rows below give T cell receptor beta chains drawn from one sample of a study of control samples from healthy donors and cancer patients. Using immunoSEQ multiplex PCR, the repertoire was profiled, and TCRdb retains in-frame clones only, with some absent. The table lists about 170,000 clones, about nine tenths of them singletons. The sequenced material came from blood. These receptors all stem from a woman in her twenties or thirties in good health. The CDR3 runs from the conserved cysteine through the conserved F or W. The order of the fields is CDR3 DNA, CDR3 protein, D gene, clone size, J gene, V gene. D genes are given only for firm matches. The size field is filled for only some rows; it gives once, few, many or a size class.

CDR3nt: TGTGCCAGCAGTTACAGAGGCGGCTCCTACGAGCAGTACTTC
CDR3aa: CASSYRGGSYEQYF
d_gene: -
abundance: few
j_gene: TRBJ2-7
v_gene: TRBV6-2/TRBV6-3

CDR3nt: TGTGCCAGCAGTCTAAGGTCCGGGACAGCAACTAATGAAAAACTGTTTTTT
CDR3aa: CASSLRSGTATNEKLFF
d_gene: TRBD1
abundance: -
j_gene: TRBJ1-4
v_gene: TRBV7-9

CDR3nt: TGTGCTAGTGGTCGCGACCACAGGGGGGACATTCAGTACTTC
CDR3aa: CASGRDHRGDIQYF
d_gene: TRBD1
abundance: -
j_gene: TRBJ2-4
v_gene: TRBV12-5

CDR3nt: TGTGCCAGCAGTTCCAGAGACAACTATGGCTACACCTTC
CDR3aa: CASSSRDNYGYTF
d_gene: -
abundance: -
j_gene: TRBJ1-2
v_gene: TRBV28

CDR3nt: TGTGCCAGCAGCGCCCCGGGACAGGGATTCAATGAAAAACTGTTTTTT
CDR3aa: CASSAPGQGFNEKLFF
d_gene: TRBD1
abundance: -
j_gene: TRBJ1-4
v_gene: TRBV7-9

CDR3nt: TGTGCCAGCAGCCAAGGAGCAACTAATGAAAAACTGTTTTTT
CDR3aa: CASSQGATNEKLFF
d_gene: -
abundance: -
j_gene: TRBJ1-4
v_gene: TRBV3-1/TRBV3-2

CDR3nt: TGTGCCAGCAAAACCGGGACAGGCCATCAGCCCCAGCATTTT
CDR3aa: CASKTGTGHQPQHF
d_gene: TRBD1
abundance: -
j_gene: TRBJ1-5
v_gene: TRBV6-5

CDR3nt: TGTGCCAGCAGAACCGAACAGGTCTCCTACAATGAGCAGTTCTTC
CDR3aa: CASRTEQVSYNEQFF
d_gene: -
abundance: -
j_gene: TRBJ2-1
v_gene: TRBV7-3

CDR3nt: TGTGCCAGCAGCACTAACCCCTACGAGCAGTACTTC
CDR3aa: CASSTNPYEQYF
d_gene: -
abundance: -
j_gene: TRBJ2-7
v_gene: TRBV7-2

CDR3nt: TGTGCCAGCAGTTACTTGGGACGCTACGAGCAGTACTTC
CDR3aa: CASSYLGRYEQYF
d_gene: -
abundance: -
j_gene: TRBJ2-7
v_gene: TRBV6-2/TRBV6-3

CDR3nt: TGTGCCAGCAGCTTAGGGAACTCTGGAAACACCATATATTTT
CDR3aa: CASSLGNSGNTIYF
d_gene: -
abundance: -
j_gene: TRBJ1-3
v_gene: TRBV11-2

CDR3nt: TGTGCCAGCTCACCCGGTACGGGGGGCTCTGGAAACACCATATATTTT
CDR3aa: CASSPGTGGSGNTIYF
d_gene: -
abundance: -
j_gene: TRBJ1-3
v_gene: TRBV18

CDR3nt: TGCGCCAGCAGCTTGGGGGACAGCTCCTACAATGAGCAGTTCTTC
CDR3aa: CASSLGDSSYNEQFF
d_gene: TRBD1
abundance: -
j_gene: TRBJ2-1
v_gene: TRBV5-1

CDR3nt: TGTGCCAGCAGCCCCCGACTAGCGGGGGGGGAAGAGCAGTACTTC
CDR3aa: CASSPRLAGGEEQYF
d_gene: TRBD2
abundance: -
j_gene: TRBJ2-7
v_gene: TRBV6-4

CDR3nt: TGTGCCAGTAGTTCCCAAATGAATGAGCAGTTCTTC
CDR3aa: CASSSQMNEQFF
d_gene: -
abundance: -
j_gene: TRBJ2-1
v_gene: TRBV19

CDR3nt: TGTGCCAGCAGCCGACTAGCAGGCACAGATACGCAGTATTTT
CDR3aa: CASSRLAGTDTQYF
d_gene: TRBD2
abundance: once
j_gene: TRBJ2-3
v_gene: TRBV7-8

CDR3nt: TGTGCCAGTAGTATAGGGGGTAGCGGGAGGGCCAACGAGCAGTACTTC
CDR3aa: CASSIGGSGRANEQYF
d_gene: TRBD2
abundance: -
j_gene: TRBJ2-7
v_gene: TRBV19

CDR3nt: TGTGCCAGCAGCGTAGGTGTAGCGGGAGGGGGTGACATTCAGTACTTC
CDR3aa: CASSVGVAGGGDIQYF
d_gene: TRBD2
abundance: -
j_gene: TRBJ2-4
v_gene: TRBV9

CDR3nt: TGTGCCAGCAGCTTAAAGGGGGACAGGGGTGAAGCTTTCTTT
CDR3aa: CASSLKGDRGEAFF
d_gene: TRBD1
abundance: -
j_gene: TRBJ1-1
v_gene: TRBV7-3

CDR3nt: TGTGCCAGCAGCTTAACGGGGGCCAACTACAATGAGCAGTTCTTC
CDR3aa: CASSLTGANYNEQFF
d_gene: -
abundance: few
j_gene: TRBJ2-1
v_gene: TRBV7-3

CDR3nt: TGTGCCAGTAGTCCTTTTCGACAAGAAATTTATGGCTACACCTTC
CDR3aa: CASSPFRQEIYGYTF
d_gene: -
abundance: few
j_gene: TRBJ1-2
v_gene: TRBV19

CDR3nt: TGTGCCTGGAGTCCGGACAGCAATCAGCCCCAGCATTTT
CDR3aa: CAWSPDSNQPQHF
d_gene: -
abundance: few
j_gene: TRBJ1-5
v_gene: TRBV30

CDR3nt: TGTGCCAGCAGTGAATGGGCAGGGGGTCACTCACCCCTCCACTTT
CDR3aa: CASSEWAGGHSPLHF
d_gene: TRBD1
abundance: once
j_gene: TRBJ1-6
v_gene: TRBV6-1

CDR3nt: TGTGCCAGCAGCTTAGGGTCTAGCAGGGGAAATGAGCAGTTCTTC
CDR3aa: CASSLGSSRGNEQFF
d_gene: -
abundance: -
j_gene: TRBJ2-1
v_gene: TRBV7-2

CDR3nt: TGCGCCAGCAGCCAAGATGGGACTAGCGGGAGTGACAATGAGCAGTTCTTC
CDR3aa: CASSQDGTSGSDNEQFF
d_gene: TRBD2
abundance: -
j_gene: TRBJ2-1
v_gene: TRBV4-3

CDR3nt: TGCGCCAGCAGTGGCGGGGGGAACAATGAGCAGTTCTTC
CDR3aa: CASSGGGNNEQFF
d_gene: TRBD2
abundance: once
j_gene: TRBJ2-1
v_gene: TRBV5-1

CDR3nt: TGTGCCAGCAGGACAACCTCCTACGAGCAGTACTTC
CDR3aa: CASRTTSYEQYF
d_gene: -
abundance: -
j_gene: TRBJ2-7
v_gene: TRBV28

CDR3nt: TGTGCCAGCAGTTTACGACTAGATTACGGCACCGGGGAGCTGTTTTTT
CDR3aa: CASSLRLDYGTGELFF
d_gene: -
abundance: -
j_gene: TRBJ2-2
v_gene: TRBV27

CDR3nt: TGTGCCAGCAGTTCCCGGACAGGGGCGTCTCAGCCCCAGCATTTT
CDR3aa: CASSSRTGASQPQHF
d_gene: TRBD1
abundance: -
j_gene: TRBJ1-5
v_gene: TRBV6-5

CDR3nt: TGTGCCAGTAGTATGGGGACTAGCGGGAGCGAGCAGTACTTC
CDR3aa: CASSMGTSGSEQYF
d_gene: TRBD2
abundance: few
j_gene: TRBJ2-7
v_gene: TRBV19

CDR3nt: TGTGCCAGCAGCCAAGGACTAGCGGGGGGGTCCGAGCAGTACTTC
CDR3aa: CASSQGLAGGSEQYF
d_gene: TRBD2
abundance: -
j_gene: TRBJ2-7
v_gene: TRBV3-1/TRBV3-2

CDR3nt: TGTGCCAGAAGCCCCGGACCAGACAATGAGCAGTTCTTC
CDR3aa: CARSPGPDNEQFF
d_gene: -
abundance: -
j_gene: TRBJ2-1
v_gene: TRBV5-3

CDR3nt: TGTGCCAGCAGTCCGGACAGGCAAGAGACCCAGTACTTC
CDR3aa: CASSPDRQETQYF
d_gene: TRBD1
abundance: -
j_gene: TRBJ2-5
v_gene: TRBV25-1

CDR3nt: TGTGCCAGCAGGGGATATGGAAATTCACCCCTCCACTTT
CDR3aa: CASRGYGNSPLHF
d_gene: -
abundance: once
j_gene: TRBJ1-6
v_gene: TRBV3-1/TRBV3-2

CDR3nt: TGTGCCAGCAGCTCACAGGGGGCTAATGAAAAACTGTTTTTT
CDR3aa: CASSSQGANEKLFF
d_gene: TRBD1
abundance: -
j_gene: TRBJ1-4
v_gene: TRBV7-2

CDR3nt: TGTGCCAGCAGTTCCGGGACAGGGTTCGGCTACACCTTC
CDR3aa: CASSSGTGFGYTF
d_gene: TRBD1
abundance: -
j_gene: TRBJ1-2
v_gene: TRBV6-6

CDR3nt: TGTGCCAGCAGCCCCTGGACTAGCGGGGGAGCCGGGGCCTACGAGCAGTACTTC
CDR3aa: CASSPWTSGGAGAYEQYF
d_gene: TRBD2
abundance: few
j_gene: TRBJ2-7
v_gene: TRBV7-6

CDR3nt: TGTGCCAGCAGCTTAGTTGCTAGCGGGACGGATACGCAGTATTTT
CDR3aa: CASSLVASGTDTQYF
d_gene: TRBD2
abundance: once
j_gene: TRBJ2-3
v_gene: TRBV7-2

CDR3nt: TGTGCCAGCAGTTTATCGAGTGTCCAGGGACAGGGATACGAGCAGTACTTC
CDR3aa: CASSLSSVQGQGYEQYF
d_gene: TRBD1
abundance: -
j_gene: TRBJ2-7
v_gene: TRBV27

CDR3nt: TGTGCCAGCAGTTACTCGACGGCAACCCTTTACAATGAGCAGTTCTTC
CDR3aa: CASSYSTATLYNEQFF
d_gene: -
abundance: -
j_gene: TRBJ2-1
v_gene: TRBV6-2/TRBV6-3

CDR3nt: TGCGCCAGCAGCCAAGACCGCGCGGGAGGGCCAGATACGCAGTATTTT
CDR3aa: CASSQDRAGGPDTQYF
d_gene: TRBD2
abundance: -
j_gene: TRBJ2-3
v_gene: TRBV4-3

CDR3nt: TGTGCCAGCAGTCCCACCGGGACAGGGGGATATGAGCAGTTCTTC
CDR3aa: CASSPTGTGGYEQFF
d_gene: TRBD1
abundance: -
j_gene: TRBJ2-1
v_gene: TRBV28

CDR3nt: TGTGCCACCCAACGGGGGGGCTCCTACAATGAGCAGTTCTTC
CDR3aa: CATQRGGSYNEQFF
d_gene: TRBD2
abundance: -
j_gene: TRBJ2-1
v_gene: TRBV24-1

CDR3nt: TGTGCCAGCAGCTTAGGACGGCACAATGAGCAGTTCTTC
CDR3aa: CASSLGRHNEQFF
d_gene: -
abundance: -
j_gene: TRBJ2-1
v_gene: TRBV11-2